The present T cell receptor beta chain was sequenced within a study of vaccination effects on CD4 cells after COVID-19. The CDR3 extends over 14 amino acids. Trimming left V 5 bases short and J 3 bases short, with 13 bases between. Looked up from germline, CDR1 is MNHNY and CDR2 is SVGAGI (reference sequence). Libraries were prepared by immunoSEQ multiplex PCR; TCRdb keeps only in-frame clonotypes and omits some of them. The sample yields tens of thousands of clones, roughly 73% seen once. Worth noting for this clone: Its antigen is still unknown.

CD4+ T cell isolation took place after 10 days of culture. Two-dose vaccination with either BNT162b2 or mRNA-1273 was given to the participants. In the cultures, half the medium was exchanged for IL-2 medium on days 3 and 7. The chain links TRBV6-6 to TRBJ1-1; D not certain. The TCR sequence derives from a human donor who received a COVID-19 vaccine. Sequenced here: CD4+ T cells from PBMCs cultured without peptide, sampled after COVID-19 vaccination. The CDR3 protein is CASSANRADTEAFF. The DNA of the CDR3 is TGTGCCAGCAGTGCCAACCGGGCAGACACTGAAGCTTTCTTT.